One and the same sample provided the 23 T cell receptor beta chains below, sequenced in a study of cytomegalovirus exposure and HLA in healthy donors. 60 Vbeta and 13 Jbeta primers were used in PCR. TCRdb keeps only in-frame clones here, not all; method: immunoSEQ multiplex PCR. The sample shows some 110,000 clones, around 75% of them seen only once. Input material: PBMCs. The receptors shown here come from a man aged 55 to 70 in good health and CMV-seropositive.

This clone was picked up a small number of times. CDR3 amino acids: CSVETGGAWTQYF. CDR3 coding DNA: TGCAGCGTTGAGACAGGGGGCGCCTGGACCCAGTACTTC. The gene calls are TRBV29-1 and TRBJ2-5; 10 bases fit TRBD1. CDR1 and CDR2 (germline): SQVTM, ANQGSEA. Losses at the gene ends were 3 bases for V and 7 bases for J; bases not matched to a gene: 5. The CDR3 length is 13 residues. The full variable domain, in which reference TRBV29-1 and TRBJ2-5 provide the parts outside the CDR3, is SAVISQKPSRDICQRGTSLTIQCQVDSQVTMMFWYRQQPGQSLTLIATANQGSEATYESGFVIDKFPISRPNLTFSTLTVSNMSPEDSSIYLCSVETGGAWTQYFGPGTRLLVL.

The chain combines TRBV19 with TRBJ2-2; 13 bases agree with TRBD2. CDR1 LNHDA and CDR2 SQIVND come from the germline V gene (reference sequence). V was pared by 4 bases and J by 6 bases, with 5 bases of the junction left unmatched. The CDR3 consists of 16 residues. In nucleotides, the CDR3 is TGTGCCAGTAGTAAACGACTAGCGGGGGGATCCGGGGAGCTGTTTTTT. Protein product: CASSKRLAGGSGELFF.

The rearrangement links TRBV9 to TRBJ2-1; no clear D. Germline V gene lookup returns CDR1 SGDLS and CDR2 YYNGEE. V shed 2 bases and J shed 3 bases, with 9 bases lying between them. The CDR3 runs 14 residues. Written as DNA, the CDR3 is TGTGCCAGCAGCGTTCTAGAGCACTACAATGAGCAGTTCTTC. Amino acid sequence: CASSVLEHYNEQFF.

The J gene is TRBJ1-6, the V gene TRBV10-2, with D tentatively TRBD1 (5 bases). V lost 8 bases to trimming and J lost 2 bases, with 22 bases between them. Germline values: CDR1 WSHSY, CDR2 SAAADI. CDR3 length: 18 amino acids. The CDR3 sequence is CASSSSIRGETYNSPLHF. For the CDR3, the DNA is TGCGCCAGCTCCTCAAGTATTAGGGGCGAGACCTATAATTCACCCCTCCACTTT.

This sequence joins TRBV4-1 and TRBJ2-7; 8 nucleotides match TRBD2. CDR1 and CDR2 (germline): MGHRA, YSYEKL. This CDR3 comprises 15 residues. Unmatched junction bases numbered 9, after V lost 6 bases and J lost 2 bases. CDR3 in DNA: TGCGCCAGCAGGTACGGACTAGCCGATCCCTACGAGCAGTACTTC. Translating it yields CASRYGLADPYEQYF.

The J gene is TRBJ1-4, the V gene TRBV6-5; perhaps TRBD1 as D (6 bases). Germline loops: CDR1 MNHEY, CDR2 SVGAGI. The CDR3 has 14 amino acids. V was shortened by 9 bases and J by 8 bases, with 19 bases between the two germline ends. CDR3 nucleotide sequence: TGTGCCAGTAGGACAGACACTTGGGGGGAAAAACTGTTTTTT. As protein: CASRTDTWGEKLFF.

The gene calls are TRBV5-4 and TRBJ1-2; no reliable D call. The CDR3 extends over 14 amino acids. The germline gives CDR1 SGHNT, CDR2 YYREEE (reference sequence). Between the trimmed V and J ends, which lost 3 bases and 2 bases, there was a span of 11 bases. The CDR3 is CASSSELVNYGYTF. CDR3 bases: TGTGCCAGCAGCTCCGAGTTAGTCAACTATGGCTACACCTTC.

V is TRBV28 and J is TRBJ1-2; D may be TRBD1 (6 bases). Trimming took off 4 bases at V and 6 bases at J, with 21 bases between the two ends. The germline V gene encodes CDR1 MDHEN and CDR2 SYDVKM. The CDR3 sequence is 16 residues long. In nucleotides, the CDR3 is TGTGCCAGCAGTTCTTTTAGTGAGTCAGGGGTCGATGGCTACACCTTC. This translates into CASSSFSESGVDGYTF.

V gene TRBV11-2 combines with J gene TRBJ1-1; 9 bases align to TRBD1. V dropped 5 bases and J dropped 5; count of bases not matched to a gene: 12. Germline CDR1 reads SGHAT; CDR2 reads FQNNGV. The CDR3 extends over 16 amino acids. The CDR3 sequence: CASSPPFGTGKTEAFF. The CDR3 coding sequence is TGTGCCAGCAGCCCCCCTTTCGGGACAGGGAAAACTGAAGCTTTCTTT. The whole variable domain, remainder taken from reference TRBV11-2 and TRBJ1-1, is EAGVAQSPRYKIIEKRQSVAFWCNPISGHATLYWYQQILGQGPKLLIQFQNNGVVDDSQLPKDRFSAERLKGVDSTLKIQPAKLEDSAVYLCASSPPFGTGKTEAFFGQGTRLTVV.

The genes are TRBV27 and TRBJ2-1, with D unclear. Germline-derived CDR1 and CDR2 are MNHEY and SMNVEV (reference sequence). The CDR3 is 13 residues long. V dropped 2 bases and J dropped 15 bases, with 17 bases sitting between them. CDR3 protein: CASSLGRSGLGFF. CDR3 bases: TGTGCCAGCAGTTTAGGTCGGTCGGGTTTGGGGTTCTTC.

The CDR3 reads CAVQKSAEAFF. CDR3 nucleotides: TGTGCCGTCCAAAAAAGCGCTGAAGCTTTCTTT. V and J are TRBV30 and TRBJ1-1; no reliable D call. V lost 8 bases and J 6 bases, leaving 13 bases between the germline ends. The CDR3 covers 11 residues. Germline values: CDR1 GTSNPN, CDR2 SVGIG (reference sequence).

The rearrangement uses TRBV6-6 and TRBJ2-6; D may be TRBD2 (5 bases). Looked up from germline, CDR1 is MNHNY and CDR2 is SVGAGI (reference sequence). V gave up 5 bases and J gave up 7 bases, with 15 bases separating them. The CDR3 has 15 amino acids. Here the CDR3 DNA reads TGTGCCAGCAGTCAACCGGGGTTAAGAGCCAACGTCCTGACTTTC. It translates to CASSQPGLRANVLTF.

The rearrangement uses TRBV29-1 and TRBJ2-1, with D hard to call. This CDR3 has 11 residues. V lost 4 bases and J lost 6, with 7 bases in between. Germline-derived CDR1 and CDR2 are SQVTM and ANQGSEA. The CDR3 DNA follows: TGCAGCGTTGCCCCCTTCAATGAGCAGTTCTTC. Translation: CSVAPFNEQFF.

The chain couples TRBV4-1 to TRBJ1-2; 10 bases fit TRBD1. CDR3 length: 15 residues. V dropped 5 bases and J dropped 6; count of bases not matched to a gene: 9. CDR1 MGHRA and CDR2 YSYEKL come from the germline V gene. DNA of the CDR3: TGCGCCAGCAGCTTCAAGATGGACAGGGGGGATGGCTACACCTTC. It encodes CASSFKMDRGDGYTF.

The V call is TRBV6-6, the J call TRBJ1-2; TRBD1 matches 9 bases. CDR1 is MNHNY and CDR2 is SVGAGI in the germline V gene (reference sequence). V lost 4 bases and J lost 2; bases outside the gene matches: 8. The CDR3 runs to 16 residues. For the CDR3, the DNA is TGTGCCAGCAGTTGGACGGGGACAGGGCAAAACTATGGCTACACCTTC. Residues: CASSWTGTGQNYGYTF.

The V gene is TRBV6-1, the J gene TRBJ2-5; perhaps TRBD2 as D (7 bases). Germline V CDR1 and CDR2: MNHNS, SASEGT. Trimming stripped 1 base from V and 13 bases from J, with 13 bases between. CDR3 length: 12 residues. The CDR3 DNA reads TGTGCCAGCAGTGAAGGGGAGGGGACACTGTACTTC. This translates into CASSEGEGTLYF.

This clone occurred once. This chain's CDR3 is CASGTSGGDTQYF. The CDR3 bases are TGCGCCAGCGGAACTAGCGGGGGGGATACGCAGTATTTT. V usage is TRBV10-1 and J usage is TRBJ2-3; TRBD2 aligns across 12 bases. The CDR3 extends over 13 amino acids. Germline V gene data show CDR1 as WNHNN and CDR2 as SYGVQD (reference sequence). V lost 8 bases to trimming and J lost 6 bases; unmatched junction nucleotides: 3.

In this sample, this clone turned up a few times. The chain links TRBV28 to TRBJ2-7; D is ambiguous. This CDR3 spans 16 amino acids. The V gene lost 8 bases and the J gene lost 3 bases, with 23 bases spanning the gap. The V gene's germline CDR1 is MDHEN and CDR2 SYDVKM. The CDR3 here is CASAGSPWQAIYEQYF. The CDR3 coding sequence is TGTGCCAGCGCAGGATCCCCCTGGCAGGCCATCTACGAGCAGTACTTC.

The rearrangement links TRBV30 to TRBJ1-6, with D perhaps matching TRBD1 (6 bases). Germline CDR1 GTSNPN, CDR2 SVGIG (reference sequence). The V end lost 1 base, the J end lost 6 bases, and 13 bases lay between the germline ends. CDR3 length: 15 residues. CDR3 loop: CAWSDGQSFNSPLHF. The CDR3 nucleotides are TGTGCCTGGAGTGATGGACAGAGTTTTAATTCACCCCTCCACTTT. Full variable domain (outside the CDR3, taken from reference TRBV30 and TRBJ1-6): SQTIHQWPATLVQPVGSPLSLECTVEGTSNPNLYWYRQAAGRGLQLLFYSVGIGQISSEVPQNLSASRPQDRQFILSSKKLLLSDSGFYLCAWSDGQSFNSPLHFGNGTRLTVT.

The chain's CDR3 is CASSADRAGDTQYF. In DNA, the CDR3 is TGTGCCAGCAGTGCGGACAGGGCGGGAGATACGCAGTATTTT. This chain uses TRBV6-4 with TRBJ2-3; TRBD1 agrees at 8 bases. Trimming removed 4 bases from V and 5 bases from J; junction bases left unmatched: 5. CDR1 is MRHNA, CDR2 SNTAGT, per germline. CDR3 length: 14 residues.

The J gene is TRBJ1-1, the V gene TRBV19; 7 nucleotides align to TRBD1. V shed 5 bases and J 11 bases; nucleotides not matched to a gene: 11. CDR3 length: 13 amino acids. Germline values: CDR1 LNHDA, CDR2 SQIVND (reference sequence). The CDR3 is CASSARDRGDAFF. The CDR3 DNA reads TGTGCCAGTAGTGCCCGGGACAGAGGTGATGCTTTCTTT.

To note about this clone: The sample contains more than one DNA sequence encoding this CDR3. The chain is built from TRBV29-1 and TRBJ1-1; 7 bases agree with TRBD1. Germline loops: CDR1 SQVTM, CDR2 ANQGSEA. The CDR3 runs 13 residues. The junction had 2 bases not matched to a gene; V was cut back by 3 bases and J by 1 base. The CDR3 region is CSVDRTGNTEAFF. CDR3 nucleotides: TGCAGCGTTGACCGGACAGGGAACACTGAAGCTTTCTTT.

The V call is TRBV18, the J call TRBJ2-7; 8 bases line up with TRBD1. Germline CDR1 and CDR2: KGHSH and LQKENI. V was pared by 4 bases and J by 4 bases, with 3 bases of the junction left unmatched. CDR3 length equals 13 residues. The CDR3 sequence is CASSHTGGYEQYF. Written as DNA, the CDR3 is TGTGCCAGCTCACATACAGGGGGATACGAGCAGTACTTC.